The rows below give T cell receptor beta chains drawn from one sample of a study of blood T cell repertoires in COVID-19. Here immunoSEQ multiplex PCR was the method, and the copy in TCRdb shows in-frame clones only, minus some. The table shows a few hundred thousand clones, with over 75% occurring only once. Input material: peripheral blood. These receptors came from a woman between 45 and 65 years old with active or convalescent COVID-19. The CDR3 runs from the conserved cysteine through the conserved F or W. The order of the fields is V gene, J gene, clone size, D gene, CDR3 length, CDR3 DNA, CDR3 protein. D genes are given only for firm matches. The listing skips clone size in some rows; elsewhere it reads once, few, many or a size class.

>TRBV2|TRBJ1-1|once|TRBD1|14
TGTGCCAGAGGTGGACAGGGGGTTTCGACTGAAGCTTTCTTT
CARGGQGVSTEAFF
>TRBV7-3|TRBJ2-2|NA|NA|13
TGTGCCAGCAGCCCCTGGGCTACCGGGGAGCTGTTTTTT
CASSPWATGELFF
>TRBV4-2|TRBJ2-7|NA|NA|13
TGTGCCAGCAGCGGACAGCCCCAGGACGAGCAGTACTTC
CASSGQPQDEQYF
>TRBV23-1|TRBJ1-4|NA|NA|15
TGCGCCAGCAGCCCCGTGGGCCCCTGTGAAGAAAAACTGTTTTTT
CASSPVGPCEEKLFF
>TRBV6-5|TRBJ1-2|NA|TRBD1|12
TGTGCCAGCAGCCCAGGGGGTGCTGGCTACACCTTC
CASSPGGAGYTF
>TRBV28|TRBJ1-3|once|NA|13
TGTGCCAGCAGTAAAGCCTCTGGAAACACCATATATTTT
CASSKASGNTIYF
>TRBV5-1|TRBJ2-7|NA|TRBD2|14
TGCGCCAGCAGAGAAGCGGGAGGCTCCTACGAGCAGTACTTC
CASREAGGSYEQYF
>TRBV18|TRBJ2-7|NA|TRBD2|14
TGTGCCAGCTCACCCCTAGCGGGACCCTACGAGCAGTACTTC
CASSPLAGPYEQYF
>TRBV14|TRBJ2-3|NA|NA|13
TGTGCCAGCAGCCAAGGACTCCCAGTGGGGCAGTATTTT
CASSQGLPVGQYF
>TRBV24-1|TRBJ1-5|NA|NA|12
TGTGCCACCAGTGACCCGGGTCAGCCCCAGCATTTT
CATSDPGQPQHF
>TRBV18|TRBJ1-5|once|NA|14
TGTGCCAGCTCACACCCAGGGCCCAATCAGCCCCAGCATTTT
CASSHPGPNQPQHF
>TRBV11-2|TRBJ2-1|NA|TRBD2|17
TGTGCCAGCAGCCCCACTCTAGCGGGAGGGAACTACAATGAGCAGTTCTTC
CASSPTLAGGNYNEQFF
>TRBV7-2|TRBJ1-1|NA|NA|14
TGTGCCAGCAGCATCCTAGGACAGACCACTGAAGCTTTCTTT
CASSILGQTTEAFF
>TRBV7-6|TRBJ1-1|NA|NA|15
TGTGCCAGCAGTTCCCCGGGGGAGTGGAACACTGAAGCTTTCTTT
CASSSPGEWNTEAFF
>TRBV7-3|TRBJ2-5|NA|NA|13
TGTGCCAGCAGCTTTGGAGCCCAAGAGACCCAGTACTTC
CASSFGAQETQYF
>TRBV19|TRBJ1-2|NA|TRBD1|15
TGTGCCAGTAGTATAAACCCGGGACAGGCCTATGGCTACACCTTC
CASSINPGQAYGYTF
>TRBV27|TRBJ1-6|NA|NA|14
TGTGCCAGCAGTATCACAGGGTATAATTCACCCCTCCACTTT
CASSITGYNSPLHF
>TRBV29-1|TRBJ2-3|NA|NA|15
TGCAGCGCACGACAGGGGAGCGGGGCCCCAATTACGCAGTATTTT
CSARQGSGAPITQYF
>TRBV4-3|TRBJ1-3|NA|NA|16
TGCGCCAGCAGCCAAGAACAGAGCAGCTCTGGAAACACCATATATTTT
CASSQEQSSSGNTIYF
>TRBV28|TRBJ1-4|NA|NA|16
TGTGCCAGCAGTTTAAGGCTGGGAGCAACTAATGAAAAACTGTTTTTT
CASSLRLGATNEKLFF
>TRBV5-5|TRBJ2-5|NA|TRBD2|17
TGTGCCAGCACCCCGTCGGAGCGGGGGGGTTTTCTGGAGACCCAGTACTTC
CASTPSERGGFLETQYF
>TRBV5-1|TRBJ1-2|NA|NA|16
TGCGCCAGCAGCTTGATCTCACGACAGGTGGACTATGGCTACACCTTC
CASSLISRQVDYGYTF
>TRBV5-1|TRBJ2-3|NA|NA|14
TGCGCCAGCAGGGGGGGACAGCCCACAGATACGCAGTATTTT
CASRGGQPTDTQYF
>TRBV30|TRBJ2-7|NA|NA|14
TGTGCCTGGGGCGACAGTCTTGAACTCTACGAGCAGTACTTC
CAWGDSLELYEQYF
>TRBV7-9|TRBJ2-1|NA|TRBD2|17
TGTGCCAGCAGCCCCTTTCCGACTAGCGGGGGGAGGACTGAGCAGTTCTTC
CASSPFPTSGGRTEQFF
>TRBV18|TRBJ2-5|NA|TRBD2|15
TGTGCCAGCTCACCGACTAGCGGGGGCCGCGAGACCCAGTACTTC
CASSPTSGGRETQYF
>TRBV2|TRBJ2-7|NA|TRBD2|15
TGTGCCAGCAGCCAAGCGGGAGCGGGGCCCTACGAGCAGTACTTC
CASSQAGAGPYEQYF
>TRBV28|TRBJ1-6|NA|NA|14
TGTGCCAGCAGCAGACAGAGGAATAATTCACCCCTCCACTTT
CASSRQRNNSPLHF
>TRBV7-6|TRBJ2-1|NA|TRBD1|18
TGTGCCAGCAGCCACCCATTTCCCCCGGGACAGGGAAACAATGAGCAGTTCTTC
CASSHPFPPGQGNNEQFF
>TRBV10-1|TRBJ1-5|NA|NA|12
TGCGCCAGCAGGGGGGCCAATCAGCCCCAGCATTTT
CASRGANQPQHF
>TRBV15|TRBJ2-1|NA|TRBD2|15
TGTGCCACCAGCAGAGATTCAAGGGAGGGCAATGAGCAGTTCTTC
CATSRDSREGNEQFF
>TRBV20-1|TRBJ1-1|NA|NA|10
TGCAGTGCCGGACAGAGTGAAGCTTTCTTT
CSAGQSEAFF
>TRBV6-5|TRBJ1-4|NA|NA|15
TGTGCCAGCAGGAAGGCGGGACTTACTAATGAAAAACTGTTTTTT
CASRKAGLTNEKLFF
>TRBV7-6|TRBJ2-1|NA|TRBD2|17
TGTGCCAGCAGCGCCCTCCCGCTAGCGGGATCGTACAATGAGCAGTTCTTC
CASSALPLAGSYNEQFF
>TRBV5-1|TRBJ2-1|NA|TRBD2|15
TGCGCCAGCAGCTCTATAGCGGGGGGGAGGAATGAGCAGTTCTTC
CASSSIAGGRNEQFF
>TRBV2|TRBJ1-2|NA|NA|14
TGTGCCAGCAGTGAAGCCGGGACATCCCATGGCTACACCTTC
CASSEAGTSHGYTF
>TRBV27|TRBJ2-1|NA|TRBD2|16
TGTGCCAGCAGTTTCTCTAGCGGGAGTCCCTACAATGAGCAGTTCTTC
CASSFSSGSPYNEQFF
>TRBV7-2|TRBJ2-1|NA|NA|16
TGTGCCAGCAGCTTTCACGGGAAGACTACGTACAATGAGCAGTTCTTC
CASSFHGKTTYNEQFF
>TRBV7-2|TRBJ2-7|NA|NA|14
TGTGCCAGCAGCTTAGCGAGGCTCGCCTACGAGCAGTACTTC
CASSLARLAYEQYF
>TRBV2|TRBJ1-5|NA|NA|17
TGTGCCAGCAGTGAAGAGAAGGGAGGCAACAGCAATCAGCCCCAGCATTTT
CASSEEKGGNSNQPQHF